The rows below give T cell receptor beta chains drawn from one sample of a study of cytomegalovirus exposure and HLA in healthy donors. Some clones are missing from TCRdb's copy, which holds only in-frame ones; the method was immunoSEQ multiplex PCR. The sample consists of 100,000 to 150,000 clones, about three quarters of them appearing once. The specimen was PBMCs. The receptors were sampled from a woman in her thirties or forties in good health and CMV-seronegative. Both conserved end residues are part of each CDR3. D genes are given only for firm matches. Clone size, where shown, is once, few, many, or a class for clones that have expanded.

V gene	clone size	J gene	D gene	CDR3 protein	CDR3 DNA
TRBV28	-	TRBJ1-1	TRBD1	CASSLLGQGGEAFF	TGTGCCAGCAGTTTACTCGGACAGGGGGGTGAAGCTTTCTTT
TRBV5-6	-	TRBJ2-1	-	CASSQGTAEQFF	TGTGCCAGCAGCCAGGGGACCGCCGAGCAGTTCTTC
TRBV28	few	TRBJ1-1	TRBD1	CASSLEGAVGTEAFF	TGTGCCAGCAGTTTAGAGGGGGCGGTGGGCACTGAAGCTTTCTTT
TRBV2	-	TRBJ2-3	TRBD2	CASRGSLGLAGGDTQYF	TGTGCCAGCAGGGGATCCCTGGGACTAGCGGGAGGCGATACGCAGTATTTT
TRBV30	-	TRBJ2-7	TRBD2	CAWTSGRGYEQYF	TGTGCCTGGACTAGCGGGAGAGGGTACGAGCAGTACTTC
TRBV13	few	TRBJ2-5	-	CASSFWGEETQYF	TGTGCCAGCAGCTTTTGGGGCGAGGAGACCCAGTACTTC
TRBV27	-	TRBJ2-7	TRBD2	CASSFRTSGRNSYEQYF	TGTGCCAGCAGTTTTAGGACTAGCGGGCGAAACTCCTACGAGCAGTACTTC
TRBV7-9	once	TRBJ1-1	-	CASSPDSEAFF	TGTGCCAGCAGCCCAGACAGTGAAGCTTTCTTT
TRBV19	-	TRBJ2-2	TRBD1	CASRPPGQGLGELFF	TGTGCCAGTAGGCCTCCGGGACAGGGACTGGGGGAGCTGTTTTTT
TRBV2	-	TRBJ2-2	TRBD2	CASSLIAGGTTRNTGELFF	TGTGCCAGCAGTCTTATAGCGGGGGGGACCACAAGAAACACCGGGGAGCTGTTTTTT
TRBV6-6	-	TRBJ2-3	-	CASRTRQSTDTQYF	TGTGCCAGCAGAACAAGACAGAGCACAGATACGCAGTATTTT
TRBV13	-	TRBJ2-1	TRBD2	CASSPGLAGGPDNEQFF	TGTGCCAGCAGCCCGGGACTAGCGGGAGGCCCGGACAATGAGCAGTTCTTC